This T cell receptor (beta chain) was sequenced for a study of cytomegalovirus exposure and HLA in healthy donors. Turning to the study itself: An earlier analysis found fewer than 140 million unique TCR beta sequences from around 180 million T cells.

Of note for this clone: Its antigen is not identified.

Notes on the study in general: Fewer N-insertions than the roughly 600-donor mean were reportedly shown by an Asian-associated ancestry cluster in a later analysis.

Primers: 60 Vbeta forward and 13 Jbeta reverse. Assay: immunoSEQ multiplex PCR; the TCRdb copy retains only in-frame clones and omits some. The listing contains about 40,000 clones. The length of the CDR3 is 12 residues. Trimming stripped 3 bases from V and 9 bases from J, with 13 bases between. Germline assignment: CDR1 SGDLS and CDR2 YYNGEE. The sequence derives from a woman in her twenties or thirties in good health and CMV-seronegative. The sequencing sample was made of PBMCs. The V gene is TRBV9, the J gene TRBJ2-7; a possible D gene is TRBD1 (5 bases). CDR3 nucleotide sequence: TGTGCCAGCAGCGGTCAGGGCTCGGGGCAGTACTTC. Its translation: CASSGQGSGQYF.